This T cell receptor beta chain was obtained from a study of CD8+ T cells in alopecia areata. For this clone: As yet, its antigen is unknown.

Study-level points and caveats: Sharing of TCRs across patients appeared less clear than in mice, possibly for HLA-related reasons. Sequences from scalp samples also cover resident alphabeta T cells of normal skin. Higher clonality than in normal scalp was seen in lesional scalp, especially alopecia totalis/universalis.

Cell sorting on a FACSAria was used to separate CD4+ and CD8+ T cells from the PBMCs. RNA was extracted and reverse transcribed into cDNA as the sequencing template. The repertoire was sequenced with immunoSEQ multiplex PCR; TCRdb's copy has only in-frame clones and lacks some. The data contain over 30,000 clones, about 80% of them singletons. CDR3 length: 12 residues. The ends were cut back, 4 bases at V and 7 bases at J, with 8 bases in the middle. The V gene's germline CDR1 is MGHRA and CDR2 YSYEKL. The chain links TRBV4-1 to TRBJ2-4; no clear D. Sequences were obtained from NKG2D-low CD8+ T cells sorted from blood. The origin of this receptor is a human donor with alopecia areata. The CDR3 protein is CASSLPGNIQYF. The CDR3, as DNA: TGCGCCAGCAGCCTGCCCGGGAACATTCAGTACTTC.